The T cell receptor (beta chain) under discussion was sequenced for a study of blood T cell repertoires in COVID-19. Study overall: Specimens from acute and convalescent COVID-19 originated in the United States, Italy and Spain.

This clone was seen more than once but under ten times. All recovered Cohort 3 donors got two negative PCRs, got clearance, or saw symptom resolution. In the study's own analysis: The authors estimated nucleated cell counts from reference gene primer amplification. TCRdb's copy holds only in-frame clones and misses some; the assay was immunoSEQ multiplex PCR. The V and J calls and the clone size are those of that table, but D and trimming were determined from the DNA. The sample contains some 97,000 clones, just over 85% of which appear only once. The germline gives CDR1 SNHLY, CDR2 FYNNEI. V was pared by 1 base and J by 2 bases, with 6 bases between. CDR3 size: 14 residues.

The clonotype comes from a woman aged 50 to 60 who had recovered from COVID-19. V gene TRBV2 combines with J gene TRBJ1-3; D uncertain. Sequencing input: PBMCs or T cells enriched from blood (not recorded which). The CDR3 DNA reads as TGTGCCAGCAGTGAAGACTCTACTGGAAACACCATATATTTT. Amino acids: CASSEDSTGNTIYF.